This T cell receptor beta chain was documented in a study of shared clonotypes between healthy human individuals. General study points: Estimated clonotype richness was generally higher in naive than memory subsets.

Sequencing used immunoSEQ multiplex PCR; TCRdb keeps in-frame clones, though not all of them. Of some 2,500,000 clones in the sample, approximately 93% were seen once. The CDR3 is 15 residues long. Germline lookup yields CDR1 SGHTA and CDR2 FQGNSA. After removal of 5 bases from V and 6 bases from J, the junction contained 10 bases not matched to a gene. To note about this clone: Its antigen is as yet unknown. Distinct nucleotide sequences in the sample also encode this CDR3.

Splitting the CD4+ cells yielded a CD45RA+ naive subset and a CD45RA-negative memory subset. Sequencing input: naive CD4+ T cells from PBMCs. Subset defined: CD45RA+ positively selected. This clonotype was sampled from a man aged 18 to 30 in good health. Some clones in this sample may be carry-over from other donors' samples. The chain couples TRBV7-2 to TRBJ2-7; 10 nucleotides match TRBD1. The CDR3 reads CASSERTGGRGEQYF. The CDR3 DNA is TGTGCCAGCAGCGAAAGGACAGGGGGTCGGGGCGAGCAGTACTTC.